Here is one T cell receptor (beta chain) with its context. This sample was taken from a study of OX40 agonist ivuxolimab in advanced cancers. CDR3 length equals 13 residues. Deletions cut 2 bases from V and 6 bases from J, with 8 bases between. Germline V gene lookup returns CDR1 KGHSH and CDR2 LQKENI. Here immunoSEQ multiplex PCR was the method, and the copy in TCRdb shows in-frame clones only, minus some. Counted here are about 64,000 clones, 84% occurring once; the ten biggest clones make up 7.5% to 10%. This rearrangement joins TRBV18 to TRBJ2-1; a possible D gene is TRBD1 (5 bases). This sequence originates from an adult with an advanced solid tumor such as melanoma, head and neck, liver or kidney cancer. The source material was CD4+ or CD8+ T cells sorted from blood, sampled in a trial of the OX40 agonist ivuxolimab. The CDR3 DNA reads as TGTGCCAGCTCACCAAGTCAGGGCAATGAGCAGTTCTTC. As protein: CASSPSQGNEQFF.